This T cell receptor beta chain came from a study of T cell repertoires in cytomegalovirus infection. The wider study: CMV epitopes, recently identified HLA-C-restricted and well-studied HLA-B-restricted, were used. Public TCR beta signatures were indicative of both CMV infection and a matching HLA type. General study results and limits: In two of eight donors, the top clonotype was HLA-C-restricted CMV-specific.

Points on this clonotype: The antigen is undetermined.

Via MiXCR, TCRdb re-called the reads, giving one row per CDR3 protein. Of approximately 1,000,000 distinct CDR3 sequences listed, approximately 31% are singletons. The CDR3 extends over 11 amino acids. V was shortened by 4 bases and J by 7 bases, with 9 bases between the two germline ends. Germline V CDR1 and CDR2: SGHDT, YYEEEE. Material: cultured CD8+ T cells from PBMCs, obtained from culture after CMV antigen stimulation. The chain carries TRBV5-6 and TRBJ2-7; unclear D gene. The source of this sequence is a human donor in good health (CMV status not recorded). Some clones in this sample may be carry-over from other donors' samples. The CDR3 sequence: CASSGPQEQYF. CDR3 DNA sequence: TGTGCCAGCAGCGGTCCTCAGGAGCAGTACTTC.